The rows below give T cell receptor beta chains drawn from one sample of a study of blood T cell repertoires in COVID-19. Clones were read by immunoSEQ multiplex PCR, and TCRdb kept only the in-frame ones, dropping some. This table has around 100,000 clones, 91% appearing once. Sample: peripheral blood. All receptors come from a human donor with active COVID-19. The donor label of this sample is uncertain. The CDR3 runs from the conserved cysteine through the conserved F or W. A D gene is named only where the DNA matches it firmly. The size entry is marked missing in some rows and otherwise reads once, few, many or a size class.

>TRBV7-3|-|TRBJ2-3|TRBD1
CASSSRDSTPPSTDTQYF
TGTGCCAGCAGCTCCAGGGACAGTACCCCCCCTAGCACAGATACGCAGTATTTT
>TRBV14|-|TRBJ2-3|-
CASSQGLTWRSDTQYF
TGTGCCAGCAGCCAAGGTCTAACCTGGAGGTCAGATACGCAGTATTTT
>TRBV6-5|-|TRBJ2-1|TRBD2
CASSYAGGRLVDEQFF
TGTGCCAGCAGTTACGCGGGGGGGCGTCTGGTGGATGAGCAGTTCTTC
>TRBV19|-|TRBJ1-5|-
CASSIGGLGNQPQHF
TGTGCCAGTAGTATCGGGGGTCTAGGCAATCAGCCCCAGCATTTT
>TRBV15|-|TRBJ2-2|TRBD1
CATSRERGQRTGELFF
TGTGCCACCAGCAGAGAGAGGGGGCAAAGGACCGGGGAGCTGTTTTTT
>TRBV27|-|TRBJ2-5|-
CASSLGGARETQYF
TGTGCCAGCAGTTTAGGGGGGGCACGGGAGACCCAGTACTTC
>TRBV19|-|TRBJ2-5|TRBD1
CASSTRDRRQETQYF
TGTGCCAGTAGTACACGGGACAGGAGGCAAGAGACCCAGTACTTC
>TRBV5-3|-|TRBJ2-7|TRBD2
CARSPFGGGLEQYF
TGTGCCAGAAGCCCCTTCGGGGGGGGGCTTGAGCAGTACTTC
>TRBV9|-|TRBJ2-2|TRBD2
CASRNGGANTGELFF
TGTGCCAGCAGAAACGGGGGGGCGAACACCGGGGAGCTGTTTTTT
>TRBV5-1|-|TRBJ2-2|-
CASSIPAGNTGELFF
TGCGCCAGCAGTATTCCAGCGGGGAACACCGGGGAGCTGTTTTTT
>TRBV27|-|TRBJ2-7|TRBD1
CASSFGQGAGEQYF
TGTGCCAGCAGTTTCGGACAGGGGGCGGGTGAGCAGTACTTC
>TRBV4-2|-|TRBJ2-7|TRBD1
CASSQGIPRTGFSYEQYF
TGTGCCAGCAGCCAAGGGATCCCTAGGACAGGGTTTTCCTACGAGCAGTACTTC
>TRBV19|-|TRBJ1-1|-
CASTGFGTEAFF
TGTGCCAGTACGGGGTTCGGCACTGAAGCTTTCTTT
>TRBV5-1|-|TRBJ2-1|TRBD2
CASSWGLGGFSYNEQFF
TGCGCCAGCAGCTGGGGACTAGGCGGTTTCTCCTACAATGAGCAGTTCTTC
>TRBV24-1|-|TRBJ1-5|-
CATSTGNNQPQHF
TGTGCCACCAGCACAGGGAATAATCAGCCCCAGCATTTT
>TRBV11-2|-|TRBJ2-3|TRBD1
CASSPGQPGTDTQYF
TGTGCCAGCAGCCCGGGACAGCCCGGCACAGATACGCAGTATTTT
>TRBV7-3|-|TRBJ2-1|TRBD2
CASSDSGGTHNEQFF
TGTGCCAGCAGCGACTCGGGGGGGACTCACAATGAGCAGTTCTTC
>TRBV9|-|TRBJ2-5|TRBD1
CASSVRQGPQETQYF
TGTGCCAGCAGCGTGCGACAGGGCCCACAAGAGACCCAGTACTTC
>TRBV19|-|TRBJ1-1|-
CASSIGGPGVNTEAFF
TGTGCCAGTAGTATCGGGGGTCCGGGGGTGAACACTGAAGCTTTCTTT
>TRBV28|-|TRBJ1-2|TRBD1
CASSLRTGDYGYTF
TGTGCCAGCAGTTTAAGGACAGGGGACTATGGCTACACCTTC
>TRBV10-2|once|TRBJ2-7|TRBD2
CASLRGDYEQYF
TGCGCCAGCCTTCGGGGGGACTACGAGCAGTACTTC
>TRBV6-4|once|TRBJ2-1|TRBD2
CASGLAGDYNEQFF
TGTGCCAGCGGGCTAGCGGGGGACTACAATGAGCAGTTCTTC